The clone carrying this T cell receptor (beta chain) was counted only a few times. Its antigen is unidentified. The data stem from a study of identical twins. Germline V gene data show CDR1 as MNHEY and CDR2 as SVGAGI. This CDR3 is built from 17 residues. V was pared by 0 bases and J by 0 bases, with 12 bases between. Healthy Caucasians, and only they, were the donors. Broader study findings: Abundant beta clonotypes from cord blood had fewer insertions, unlike memory repertoires, which showed none. Researchers reported weaker excess twin sharing in beta out-of-frame sequences.

Unique molecular identifiers were present on the cDNA, which also gained a universal primer site by template switching. From the 5' RACE reads, TCRdb called clonotypes with MiXCR, one entry per CDR3 protein. The table lists about 890,000 distinct CDR3 sequences, around an eighth of them singletons. These same data were also listed under a study on yellow fever vaccine responses in identical twins.

The sequenced sample was PBMCs. The rearrangement links TRBV6-5 to TRBJ1-3, with D perhaps TRBD1 (6 bases). This clonotype was obtained from a woman between 18 and 30 years old in good health. This CDR3 reads CASSYSGQPASGNTIYF. As DNA, the CDR3 is TGTGCCAGCAGTTACTCCGGACAGCCTGCCTCTGGAAACACCATATATTTT.